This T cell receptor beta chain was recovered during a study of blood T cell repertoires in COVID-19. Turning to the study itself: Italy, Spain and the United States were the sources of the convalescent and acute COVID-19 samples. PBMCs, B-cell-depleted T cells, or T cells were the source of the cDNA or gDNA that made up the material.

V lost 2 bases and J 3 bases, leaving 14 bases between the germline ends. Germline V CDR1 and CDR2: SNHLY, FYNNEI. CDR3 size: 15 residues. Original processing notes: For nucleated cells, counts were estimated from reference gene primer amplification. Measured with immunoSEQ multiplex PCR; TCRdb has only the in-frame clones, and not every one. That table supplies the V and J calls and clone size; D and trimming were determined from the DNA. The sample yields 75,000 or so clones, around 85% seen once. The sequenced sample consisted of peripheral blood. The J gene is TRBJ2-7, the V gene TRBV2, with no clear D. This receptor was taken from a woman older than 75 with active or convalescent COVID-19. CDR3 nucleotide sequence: TGTGCCAGCAGTGAAACGTCGGGTGGGTTCTACGAGCAGTACTTC. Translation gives CASSETSGGFYEQYF.